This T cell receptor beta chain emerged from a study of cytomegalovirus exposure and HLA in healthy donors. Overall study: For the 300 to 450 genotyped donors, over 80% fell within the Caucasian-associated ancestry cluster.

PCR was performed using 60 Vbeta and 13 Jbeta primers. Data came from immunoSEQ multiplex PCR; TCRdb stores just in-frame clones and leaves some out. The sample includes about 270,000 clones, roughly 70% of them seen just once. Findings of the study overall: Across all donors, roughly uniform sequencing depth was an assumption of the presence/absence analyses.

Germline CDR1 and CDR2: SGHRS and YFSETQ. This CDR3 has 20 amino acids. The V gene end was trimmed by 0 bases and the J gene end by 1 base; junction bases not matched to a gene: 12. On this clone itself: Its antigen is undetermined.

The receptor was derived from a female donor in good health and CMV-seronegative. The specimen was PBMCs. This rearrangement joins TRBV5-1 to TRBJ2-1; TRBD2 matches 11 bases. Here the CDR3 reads CASSLGGVLAGGKSYNEQFF. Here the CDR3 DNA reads TGCGCCAGCAGCTTGGGGGGGGTTCTAGCGGGAGGCAAATCCTACAATGAGCAGTTCTTC.